Presented here are 29 T cell receptor beta chains from one specimen sequenced in a study of T cells in Graves' hyperthyroidism and ophthalmopathy. TCR beta CDR3 regions were amplified from RNA. HTBI primers were the set used in a first-round RT-PCR of the TCR CDR3. MiXCR, applied by TCRdb to the multiplex PCR reads, yields one record per CDR3 protein. The table includes roughly 660,000 distinct CDR3 sequences, roughly 17% detected once. Sequenced material: blood. These receptors were taken from a man aged 50-60 years with Graves' hyperthyroidism.

This clonotype was counted many times. The V gene is TRBV30, the J gene TRBJ2-1, with a tentative D call TRBD2 (5 bases). V was cut by 2 bases and J by 1 base, with 9 bases left in between. Looked up from germline, CDR1 is GTSNPN and CDR2 is SVGIG (reference sequence). The CDR3 extends over 14 amino acids. Here the CDR3 reads CAWSIRGSYNEQFF. In DNA, the CDR3 is TGTGCCTGGAGTATTCGCGGGTCCTACAATGAGCAGTTCTTC.

This clonotype was observed at least ten times. This chain uses TRBV7-9 with TRBJ2-1, with 7 bases identical to TRBD1. Germline values: CDR1 SEHNR, CDR2 FQNEAQ (reference sequence). This CDR3 is built from 17 residues. The ends lost 0 bases at V and 6 bases at J; junction bases unmatched: 11. CDR3 in DNA: TGTGCCAGCAGCTTAGCGGGGCGACAGGGTATTGTCAATGAGCAGTTCTTC. This codes for CASSLAGRQGIVNEQFF.

In this sample, this clonotype turned up many times. The CDR3 DNA is TGTGCCAGCAGTAGCCTGGGACTAAGAGAAGAGACCCAGTACTTC. Residues: CASSSLGLREETQYF. V gene TRBV6-2 or TRBV6-3 combines with J gene TRBJ2-5, with 7 positions matching TRBD2. The length of the CDR3 is 15 residues. J was trimmed by 3 bases and V by 5 bases; bases with no gene match: 9. Germline V gene data show CDR1 as MNHEY and CDR2 as SVGEGT.

The genes are TRBV7-8 and TRBJ2-7; D not certain. Trimming removed 4 bases at V and 4 bases at J, with 23 bases between. Germline CDR1 SGHVS, CDR2 FQNEAQ. The CDR3 consists of 17 residues. Here the CDR3 reads CASSSALSGSGDYEQYF. The CDR3 nucleotides read TGTGCCAGCAGCTCAGCCTTATCCGGGTCTGGAGATTACGAGCAGTACTTC.

Comments on this clonotype: A much larger clone differs by one base, so this may be a read error. The CDR3 loop is CSARATSGPSYKQYF. In nucleotides, the CDR3 is TGCAGTGCTAGGGCCACTAGCGGTCCTTCCTACAAGCAGTACTTC. The chain has TRBV20-1 and TRBJ2-7, with 8 bases lining up with TRBD2. Germline V gives CDR1 DFQATT, CDR2 SNEGSKA (reference sequence). The CDR3 is 15 residues long.

This chain joins TRBV9 and TRBJ1-1; D is possibly TRBD1 (5 bases). This CDR3 has 15 residues. The germline CDR1 and CDR2 sequences are SGDLS and YYNGEE. V was clipped by 0 bases and J by 0 bases, with 9 bases between them. The DNA of the CDR3 is TGTGCCAGCAGCGTAGATCAGGGCCTGAACACTGAAGCTTTCTTT. Its translation: CASSVDQGLNTEAFF.

This clonotype was observed at least ten times. The genes are TRBV10-2 and TRBJ1-1; 7 nucleotides match TRBD1. The germline gives CDR1 WSHSY, CDR2 SAAADI. The CDR3 has 16 amino acids. The V and J ends lost 0 bases and 0 bases, in that order; junction bases with no gene match: 4. The CDR3: CASSESRDSMNTEAFF. The CDR3 bases are TGCGCCAGCAGTGAGTCTCGGGACAGCATGAACACTGAAGCTTTCTTT.

Notes on this clonotype: In this CDR3 the conserved last residue, phenylalanine or tryptophan, is missing, so a read error is likely. The chain employs TRBV7-2 and TRBJ2-7; the match to TRBD2 covers 9 bases. The germline V gene has CDR1 SGHTA and CDR2 FQGNSA. Losses at the gene ends were 1 base for V and 2 bases for J; bases not matched to a gene: 3. The CDR3 sequence is 15 residues long. As DNA, the CDR3 is TGTGCCAGCAGCTTAGGCGGGAGGGCAACCTACGAGCAGTACATC. Its translation: CASSLGGRATYEQYI.

This clonotype was counted only a few times. The chain links TRBV28 to TRBJ2-5, with 10 bases fitting TRBD2. Germline V CDR1 and CDR2: MDHEN, SYDVKM. The CDR3 is 15 amino acids. V was clipped by 7 bases and J by 2 bases; unmatched bases: 7. The CDR3 region has the DNA TGTGCCAGCACCTGGACTAGCGGCTTACAAGAGACCCAGTACTTC. Translating it yields CASTWTSGLQETQYF.

This clonotype was observed many times. This chain connects TRBV7-9 to TRBJ1-1, with D unresolved. Germline lookup yields CDR1 SEHNR and CDR2 FQNEAQ (reference sequence). The CDR3 covers 16 residues. V was pared by 5 bases and J by 0 bases, with 16 bases between. The CDR3 here is CASSRTGFEVNTEAFF. The CDR3 coding sequence is TGTGCCAGCAGCAGAACGGGATTCGAGGTGAACACTGAAGCTTTCTTT. Looking up the rest from reference TRBV7-9 and TRBJ1-1 gives the full variable domain: DTGVSQNPRHKITKRGQNVTFRCDPISEHNRLYWYRQTLGQGPEFLTYFQNEAQLEKSRLLSDRFSAERPKGSFSTLEIQRTEQGDSAMYLCASSRTGFEVNTEAFFGQGTRLTVV.

This clonotype was counted between two and nine times. The chain links TRBV6-1 to TRBJ2-1; TRBD2 aligns across 11 bases. Germline lookup yields CDR1 MNHNS and CDR2 SASEGT. The CDR3 extends over 14 amino acids. V gave up 4 bases and J gave up 9 bases; unmatched junction bases: 5. In DNA form, the CDR3 reads TGTGCCAGCAGTGTCATAGCGGGAGGGGCTGAGCAGTTCTTC. Amino acid sequence: CASSVIAGGAEQFF.

The V call is TRBV6-2 or TRBV6-3, the J call TRBJ2-4; D unclear. V lost 5 bases and J 3 bases, leaving 14 bases between the germline ends. The CDR3 is 15 residues long. Germline-derived CDR1 and CDR2 are MNHEY and SVGEGT. The CDR3 DNA sequence: TGTGCCAGCAGTCCCATACCAACGCTCAAAAACATTCAGTACTTC. Residues: CASSPIPTLKNIQYF.

As DNA, the CDR3 is TGTGCCAGCAGTTCCGGGACAGGGCGTTTCCCCTACGAGCAGTACTTC. Protein sequence: CASSSGTGRFPYEQYF. The chain is built from TRBV6-5 and TRBJ2-7; 9 bases are a match to TRBD1. CDR1 is MNHEY and CDR2 is SVGAGI in the germline V gene. Trimming cost V 4 bases and J 2 bases; bases outside gene matches: 9. CDR3 length: 16 residues.

The genes are TRBV20-1 and TRBJ2-1; perhaps TRBD2 as D (5 bases). CDR1 and CDR2 (germline): DFQATT, SNEGSKA (reference sequence). Trimming took 0 bases from V and 2 from J, leaving 8 bases between them. The CDR3 contains 14 residues. CDR3 DNA sequence: TGCAGTGCTAGAGACGGGAAAACCTACAATGAGCAGTTCTTC. Translating gives CSARDGKTYNEQFF.

This clonotype was seen repeatedly, ten times or more. The rearrangement joins TRBV12-3 or TRBV12-4 to TRBJ2-1, with 9 bases matching TRBD2. V trimming: 3 bases; J trimming: 3 bases; junction bases outside the gene matches: 6. The CDR3 length is 16 residues. CDR3 nucleotides: TGTGCCAGCAGTTTTAATAGCGGGAGCTACTACAATGAGCAGTTCTTC. It codes for CASSFNSGSYYNEQFF.

The gene calls are TRBV6-1 and TRBJ2-5; 10 bases line up with TRBD2. Germline CDR1 is MNHNS and CDR2 is SASEGT. The CDR3 covers 16 residues. V lost 6 bases, J lost 0 bases, and 7 bases stayed unmatched. CDR3 region: CASSRGLADYQETQYF. CDR3 sequence (DNA): TGTGCCAGCAGCCGTGGACTAGCGGACTACCAAGAGACCCAGTACTTC.

This clonotype was observed many times. The chain combines TRBV12-3 or TRBV12-4 with TRBJ2-2; possibly TRBD1 for D (5 bases). The CDR3 consists of 12 residues. The V and J ends lost 5 bases and 8 bases respectively, with 9 bases between them. This CDR3 is CASSPGFGELFF. The CDR3, as DNA: TGTGCCAGCAGTCCAGGGTTTGGGGAGCTGTTTTTT.

This clonotype has a handful of counts. The chain links TRBV5-1 to TRBJ2-7; 7 positions match TRBD1. The ends lost 5 bases at V and 6 bases at J; junction bases unmatched: 14. The CDR3 has 15 amino acids. Germline CDR1 and CDR2: SGHRS and YFSETQ. For the CDR3, the DNA is TGCGCCAGCAGAACAGGGGCCGGTGGCGTGGCCGAGCAGTACTTC. Residues: CASRTGAGGVAEQYF.

This clonotype was counted ten times or more. This sequence joins TRBV29-1 and TRBJ2-5; D gene uncertain. V lost 1 base and J lost 2, with 14 bases in between. The CDR3 totals 15 residues. Germline V lookup: CDR1 SQVTM, CDR2 ANQGSEA. CDR3 in DNA: TGCAGCGTTGAAGTCGGCAGTCAAACACAAGAGACCCAGTACTTC. Protein sequence: CSVEVGSQTQETQYF.

This clonotype was recorded many times. The chain has TRBV24-1 and TRBJ2-1; D might be TRBD1 or TRBD2, each matching 5 bases. Germline lookup yields CDR1 KGHDR and CDR2 SFDVKD. V dropped 7 bases and J dropped 5 bases, with 14 bases sitting between them. The CDR3 is made up of 14 amino acids. The CDR3: CATRSPGPNNEQFF. The CDR3 DNA reads as TGTGCCACCAGGTCCCCGGGACCAAACAATGAGCAGTTCTTC.

The chain couples TRBV28 to TRBJ2-2; no clear D gene. There are 14 residues in the CDR3. Germline V lookup: CDR1 MDHEN, CDR2 SYDVKM. The V and J ends lost 3 bases and 4 bases respectively, with 9 bases between them. The CDR3 nucleotides read TGTGCCAGCAGTTTTTGGAAGGCCACCGGGGAGCTGTTTTTT. Its protein product is CASSFWKATGELFF.

This clonotype occurred many times. J is TRBJ1-2 and V is TRBV28; 7 bases agree with TRBD1. J lost 4 bases, V lost 6 bases, and 11 bases had no gene match. CDR1 and CDR2 (germline): MDHEN, SYDVKM. The CDR3 runs to 15 residues. The CDR3: CASRLGQPLGYGYTF. The CDR3 DNA is TGTGCCAGCAGATTGGGACAGCCGCTCGGCTATGGCTACACCTTC.

In this sample, this clonotype turned up a few times. The DNA of the CDR3 is TGCGCCAGCAGCCCCACCGGGACAGCGGTTCCCGAGCAGTACTTC. Its translation: CASSPTGTAVPEQYF. This rearrangement joins TRBV5-1 to TRBJ2-7, with 7 bases lining up with TRBD1. The CDR3 extends over 15 amino acids. J lost 6 bases, V lost 4 bases, and 13 bases had no gene match. Germline-derived CDR1 and CDR2 are SGHRS and YFSETQ.

This chain uses TRBV5-5 with TRBJ1-5; TRBD1 matches 8 bases. Germline V gene data show CDR1 as SGHKS and CDR2 as YYEKEE (reference sequence). Trimming took 4 bases from V and 3 from J; bases not matched to a gene: 6. There are 15 residues in the CDR3. CDR3 nucleotide sequence: TGTGCCAGCAGCATCTTACAGGGGGTCAATCAGCCCCAGCATTTT. Translating it yields CASSILQGVNQPQHF.

The chain has TRBV5-1 and TRBJ2-3; D gene ambiguous. This CDR3 region has 14 residues. Trimming pared 5 bases from V and 2 bases from J, leaving 12 bases between. Germline CDR1 SGHRS, CDR2 YFSETQ. Written as DNA, the CDR3 is TGCGCCAGCAGATCTCTCCCCTCCACAGATACGCAGTATTTT. Protein: CASRSLPSTDTQYF.

V is TRBV20-1 and J is TRBJ2-3; D ambiguous. This CDR3 is built from 11 residues. V lost 6 bases to trimming and J lost 5 bases, with 9 bases between them. From germline, CDR1 is DFQATT and CDR2 SNEGSKA (reference sequence). The CDR3 DNA reads TGCAGTGCCCCGCCAGGAGATACGCAGTATTTT. Its translation: CSAPPGDTQYF.

This clonotype was counted many times. The chain joins TRBV7-3 to TRBJ1-1; 7 bases map to TRBD1. This CDR3 spans 15 amino acids. Looked up from germline, CDR1 is SGHTA and CDR2 is FQGTGA. The junction had 7 bases not matched to a gene; V was cut back by 5 bases and J by 1 base. The CDR3 nucleotides read TGTGCCAGCAGCAAAAGACAGGGACCGAACACTGAAGCTTTCTTT. Protein sequence: CASSKRQGPNTEAFF.

This clonotype was picked up many times. V gene TRBV9 combines with J gene TRBJ2-5, with D possibly called TRBD1 or TRBD2 (5 bases each). This CDR3 spans 14 amino acids. V shed 5 bases and J shed 1 base, with 12 bases lying between them. Per germline, CDR1 SGDLS and CDR2 YYNGEE. The CDR3 DNA follows: TGTGCCAGCAGTTCAGGTGGGGGCCAAGAGACCCAGTACTTC. Protein: CASSSGGGQETQYF.

This clonotype was seen only a few times. One base away lies a much larger clone, so this may be a sequencing read error. The chain employs TRBV28 and TRBJ2-1; 9 nucleotides align to TRBD1. Germline assignment: CDR1 MDHEN and CDR2 SYDVKM. CDR3 length equals 18 residues. CDR3 in amino acids: CACSPIDHRQGGENEQFF. CDR3 nucleotides: TGTGCCTGCAGTCCCATCGACCATCGACAGGGGGGGGAGAATGAGCAGTTCTTC.